These 20 T cell receptor beta chains came from one sample sequenced in a study of CXCR3-negative and CXCR3-positive naive CD8 T cells. In preparing the TRB cDNA libraries, 5' RACE with UMI labels was used. TCRdb re-called the 5' RACE reads and catalogs CDR3 proteins one per entry, DNA excluded. The sample table sets out about 62,000 distinct CDR3 sequences. The sequenced sample was naive CXCR3- CD8+ T cells from blood. The sample's subset: CD45RO-CCR7+CD27+CD95- naive CD8+ T cells lacking CXCR3 (TNR3-). The receptor set was obtained from a human donor in good health. Some clones in this sample may be carry-over from other donors' samples.

J is TRBJ2-3 and V is TRBV9; TCRdb lists TRBD2, though no DNA is available to test this call. Germline lookup yields CDR1 SGDLS and CDR2 YYNGEE. This CDR3 comprises 15 residues. CDR3 region: CASSGRAGGTDTQYF.

The chain recombines TRBV21-1 with TRBJ2-7. TRBV21-1 is assigned pseudogene status. CDR3 length equals 15 residues. The CDR3 region is CASSTGKGFRYEQYF.

The chain recombines TRBV10-3 with TRBJ2-1; TCRdb's D gene call, TRBD2, goes unchecked for lack of DNA. CDR1 ENHRY and CDR2 SYGVKD come from the germline V gene. The CDR3 has 16 residues. The CDR3 is CAISEALAGMDNEQFF.

The gene calls are TRBV15 and TRBJ1-6; no DNA is available, so the TRBD1 call from TCRdb remains unchecked. The CDR3 extends over 16 amino acids. Germline V gene sequence: CDR1 LNHNV, CDR2 YYDKDF (reference sequence). The CDR3 spells CATSRDLGQGNSPLHF.

V is TRBV28 and J is TRBJ2-7; TCRdb calls TRBD2, which cannot be checked without DNA. The CDR3 sequence is 13 residues long. Germline V gene lookup returns CDR1 MDHEN and CDR2 SYDVKM. The CDR3 here is CASSFATNYEQYF.

The chain uses TRBV7-3 and TRBJ2-1; as DNA is missing, the TRBD1 call by TCRdb cannot be tested. From germline, CDR1 is SGHTA and CDR2 FQGTGA. The CDR3 covers 16 residues. The CDR3 sequence is CASSESSGNDMNEQFF. The variable domain in full, with the rest retrieved from reference TRBV7-3 and TRBJ2-1, is GAGVSQTPSNKVTEKGKYVELRCDPISGHTALYWYRQSLGQGPEFLIYFQGTGAADDSGLPNDRFFAVRPEGSVSTLKIQRTERGDSAVYLCASSESSGNDMNEQFFGPGTRLTVL.

V and J are TRBV29-1 and TRBJ1-2; the D call of TRBD1 rests on TCRdb alone, since no DNA is present to check it. CDR3 length: 11 amino acids. Germline V CDR1 and CDR2: SQVTM, ANQGSEA. The CDR3 here is CSAQDDYGYTF.

The chain combines TRBV20-1 with TRBJ2-5; TCRdb picks TRBD1, but there is no DNA to check that call. This CDR3 has 13 residues. The germline V gene encodes CDR1 DFQATT and CDR2 SNEGSKA (reference sequence). CDR3 in amino acids: CSARNGARETQYF.

V usage is TRBV4-2 and J usage is TRBJ1-6; TCRdb returns TRBD1, unconfirmable since there is no DNA. CDR1 and CDR2 from the germline V gene are LGHNA and YNFKEQ. This CDR3 contains 17 residues. Here the CDR3 reads CASSPTPRQGPNSPLHF.

The chain recombines TRBV12-5 with TRBJ1-1; as DNA is missing, the TRBD1 call by TCRdb cannot be tested. This CDR3 region has 15 residues. Per the germline V gene, CDR1 is LGHNT and CDR2 is FRNRAP. The CDR3 sequence: CASGLSWERDTEAFF.

This sequence joins TRBV4-1 and TRBJ2-1; the D call of TRBD2 rests on TCRdb alone, since no DNA is present to check it. This CDR3 contains 19 residues. Germline lookup yields CDR1 MGHRA and CDR2 YSYEKL. CDR3 amino acids: CASSQAWLAGGPTYNEQFF.

J is TRBJ2-3 and V is TRBV2; TCRdb's D call of TRBD2 is untestable without DNA. Germline loops: CDR1 SNHLY, CDR2 FYNNEI. This CDR3 is 15 amino acids long. The CDR3 loop is CASSRLAGAGDTQYF.

CDR3: CSVVYVSGNTIYF. This chain joins TRBV29-1 and TRBJ1-3. The CDR3 spans 13 residues. CDR1 is SQVTM, CDR2 ANQGSEA, per germline. Variable domain in full (rest from reference TRBV29-1 and TRBJ1-3): SAVISQKPSRDICQRGTSLTIQCQVDSQVTMMFWYRQQPGQSLTLIATANQGSEATYESGFVIDKFPISRPNLTFSTLTVSNMSPEDSSIYLCSVVYVSGNTIYFGEGSWLTVV.

By frequency, this clonotype registers medium-sized. The chain has TRBV7-8 and TRBJ2-2. Germline V gives CDR1 SGHVS, CDR2 FQNEAQ. The CDR3 is 13 amino acids. Here the CDR3 reads CASSLPYTGELFF.

According to its frequency, this clonotype is medium-sized. The gene calls are TRBV29-1 and TRBJ2-7; the D call of TRBD1 rests on TCRdb alone, since no DNA is present to check it. The CDR3 runs to 11 residues. From germline, CDR1 is SQVTM and CDR2 ANQGSEA. CDR3 loop: CSVQGSNEQYF.

The V call is TRBV20-1, the J call TRBJ1-1. The V gene's germline CDR1 is DFQATT and CDR2 SNEGSKA (reference sequence). The CDR3 contains 12 residues. This CDR3 reads CSARDKVTEAFF.

The gene calls are TRBV12-3 or TRBV12-4 and TRBJ2-3. The CDR3 spans 14 residues. The chain's CDR3 is CASSDETGTDTQYF.

The CDR3 spells CASSLTDTQTSGGPGDEQFF. The chain carries TRBV28 and TRBJ2-1; as DNA is missing, the TRBD2 call by TCRdb cannot be tested. This CDR3 is built from 20 residues. Germline V gene lookup returns CDR1 MDHEN and CDR2 SYDVKM.

The V gene is TRBV7-3, the J gene TRBJ1-1. Germline V CDR1 and CDR2: SGHTA, FQGTGA. The CDR3 spans 13 residues. The CDR3 reads CASSLGITSEAFF.

The chain recombines TRBV10-3 with TRBJ2-3; TCRdb indicates TRBD1, and absent DNA this call remains unverified. The length of the CDR3 is 14 residues. The germline V gene encodes CDR1 ENHRY and CDR2 SYGVKD. The CDR3 protein is CAISESGQADTQYF.